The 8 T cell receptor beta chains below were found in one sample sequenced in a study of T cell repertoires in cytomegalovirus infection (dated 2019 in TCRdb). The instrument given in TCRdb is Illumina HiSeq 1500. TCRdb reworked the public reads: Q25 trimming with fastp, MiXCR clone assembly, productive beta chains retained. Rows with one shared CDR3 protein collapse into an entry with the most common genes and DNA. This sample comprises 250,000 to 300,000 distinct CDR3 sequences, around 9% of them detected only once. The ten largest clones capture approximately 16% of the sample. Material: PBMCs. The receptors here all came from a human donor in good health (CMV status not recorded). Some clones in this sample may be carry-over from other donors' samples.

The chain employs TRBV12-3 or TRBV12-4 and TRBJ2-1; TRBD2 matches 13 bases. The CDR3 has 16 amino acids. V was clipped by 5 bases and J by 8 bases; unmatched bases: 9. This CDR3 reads CASSPRTSGSRHEQFF. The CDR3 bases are TGTGCCAGCAGTCCCAGGACTAGCGGGAGTAGGCATGAGCAGTTCTTC.

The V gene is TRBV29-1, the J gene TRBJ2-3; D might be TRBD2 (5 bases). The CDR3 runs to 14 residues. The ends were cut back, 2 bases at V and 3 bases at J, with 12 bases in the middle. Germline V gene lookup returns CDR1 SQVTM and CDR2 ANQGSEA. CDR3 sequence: CSVEKGRTTDTQYF. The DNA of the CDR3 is TGCAGCGTTGAAAAAGGACGGACTACAGATACGCAGTATTTT.

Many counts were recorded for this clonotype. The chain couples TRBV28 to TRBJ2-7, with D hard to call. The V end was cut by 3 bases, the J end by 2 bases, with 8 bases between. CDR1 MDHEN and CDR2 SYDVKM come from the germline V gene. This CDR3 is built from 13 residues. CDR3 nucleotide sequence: TGTGCCAGCAGTTTGACCCAAACCTACGAGCAGTACTTC. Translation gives CASSLTQTYEQYF.

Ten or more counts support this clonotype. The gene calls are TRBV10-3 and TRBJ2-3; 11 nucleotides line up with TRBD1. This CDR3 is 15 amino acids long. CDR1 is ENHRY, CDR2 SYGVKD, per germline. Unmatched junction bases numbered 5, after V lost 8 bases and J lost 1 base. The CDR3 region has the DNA TGTGCCATCGCCTGGGGACAGGGGGGCACAGATACGCAGTATTTT. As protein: CAIAWGQGGTDTQYF.

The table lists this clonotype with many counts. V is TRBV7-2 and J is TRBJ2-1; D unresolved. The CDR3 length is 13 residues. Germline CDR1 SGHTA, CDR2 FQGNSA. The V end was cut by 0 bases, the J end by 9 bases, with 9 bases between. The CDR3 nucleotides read TGTGCCAGCAGCTTAGCAGGCCGCGGTGAGCAGTTCTTC. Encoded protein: CASSLAGRGEQFF.

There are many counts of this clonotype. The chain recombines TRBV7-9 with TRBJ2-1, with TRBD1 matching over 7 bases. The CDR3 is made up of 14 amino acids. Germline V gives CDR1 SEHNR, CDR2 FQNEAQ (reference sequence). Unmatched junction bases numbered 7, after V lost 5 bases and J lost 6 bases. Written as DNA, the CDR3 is TGTGCCAGCAGCGCCGGACAGGCATTCAATGAGCAGTTCTTC. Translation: CASSAGQAFNEQFF.

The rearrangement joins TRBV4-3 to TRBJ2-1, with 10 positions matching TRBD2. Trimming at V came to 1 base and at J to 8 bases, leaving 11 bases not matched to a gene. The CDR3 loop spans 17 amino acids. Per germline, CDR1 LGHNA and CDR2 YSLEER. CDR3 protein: CASSQGPSSGSWDEQFF. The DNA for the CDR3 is TGCGCCAGCAGCCAAGGTCCGTCTAGCGGGAGTTGGGATGAGCAGTTCTTC.

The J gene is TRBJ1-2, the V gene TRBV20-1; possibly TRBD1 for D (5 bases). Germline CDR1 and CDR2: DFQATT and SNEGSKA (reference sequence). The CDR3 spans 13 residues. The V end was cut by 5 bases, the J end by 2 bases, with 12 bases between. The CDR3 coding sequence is TGCAGTGCTTGGGACGGCTCAAACTATGGCTACACCTTC. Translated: CSAWDGSNYGYTF.